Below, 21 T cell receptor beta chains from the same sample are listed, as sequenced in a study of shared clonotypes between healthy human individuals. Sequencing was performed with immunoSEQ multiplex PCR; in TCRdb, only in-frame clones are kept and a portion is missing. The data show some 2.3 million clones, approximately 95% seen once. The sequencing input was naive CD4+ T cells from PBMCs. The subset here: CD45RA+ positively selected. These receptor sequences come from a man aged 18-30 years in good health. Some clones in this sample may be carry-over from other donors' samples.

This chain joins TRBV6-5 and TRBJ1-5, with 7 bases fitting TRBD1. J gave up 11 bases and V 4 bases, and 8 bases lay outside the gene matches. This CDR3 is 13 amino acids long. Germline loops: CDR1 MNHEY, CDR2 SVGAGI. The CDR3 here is CASSSTGEGAQHF. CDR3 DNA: TGTGCCAGCAGTTCCACAGGGGAGGGGGCCCAGCATTTT.

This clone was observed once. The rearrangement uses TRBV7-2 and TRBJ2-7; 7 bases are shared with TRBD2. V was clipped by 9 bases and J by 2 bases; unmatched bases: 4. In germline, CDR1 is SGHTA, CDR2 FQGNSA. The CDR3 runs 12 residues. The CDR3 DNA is TGTGCCAGTAAAGCGGGACCCTACGAGCAGTACTTC. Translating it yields CASKAGPYEQYF.

The CDR3 loop is CASSHLAGTGGNTIYF. DNA for the CDR3: TGCGCCAGCAGCCACCTAGCCGGGACAGGCGGAAACACCATATATTTT. This chain uses TRBV4-1 with TRBJ1-3; 8 bases are a match to TRBD1. Germline CDR1 and CDR2: MGHRA and YSYEKL. This CDR3 comprises 16 residues. Trimming at V came to 3 bases and at J to 4 bases, leaving 8 bases not matched to a gene.

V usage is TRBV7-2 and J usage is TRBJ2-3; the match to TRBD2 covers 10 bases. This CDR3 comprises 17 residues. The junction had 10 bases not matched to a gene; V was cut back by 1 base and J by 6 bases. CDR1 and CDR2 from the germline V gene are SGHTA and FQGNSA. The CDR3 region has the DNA TGTGCCAGCAGCTTAGATCCAGCGGGAGGGGGTACGGATACGCAGTATTTT. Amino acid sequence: CASSLDPAGGGTDTQYF. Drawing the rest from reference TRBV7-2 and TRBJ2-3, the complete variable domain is GAGVSQSPSNKVTEKGKDVELRCDPISGHTALYWYRQSLGQGLEFLIYFQGNSAPDKSGLPSDRFSAERTGGSVSTLTIQRTQQEDSAVYLCASSLDPAGGGTDTQYFGPGTRLTVL.

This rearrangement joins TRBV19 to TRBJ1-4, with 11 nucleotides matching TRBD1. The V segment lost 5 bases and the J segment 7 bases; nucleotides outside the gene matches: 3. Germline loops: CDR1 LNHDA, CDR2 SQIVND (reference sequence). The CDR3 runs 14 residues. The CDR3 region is CASSPGTGGEKLFF. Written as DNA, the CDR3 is TGTGCCAGTAGTCCCGGGACAGGGGGTGAAAAACTGTTTTTT.

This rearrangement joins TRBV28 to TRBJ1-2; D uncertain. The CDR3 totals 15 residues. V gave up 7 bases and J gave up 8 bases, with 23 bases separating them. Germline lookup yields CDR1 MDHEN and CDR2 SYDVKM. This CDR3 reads CASTDNPNRFGGYTF. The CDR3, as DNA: TGTGCCAGCACCGACAACCCCAATCGATTCGGGGGCTACACCTTC.

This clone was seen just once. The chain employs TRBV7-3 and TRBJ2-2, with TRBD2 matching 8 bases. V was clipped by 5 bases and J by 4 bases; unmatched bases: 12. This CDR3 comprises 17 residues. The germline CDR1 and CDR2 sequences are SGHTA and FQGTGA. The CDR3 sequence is CASSIHRSRGGTGELFF. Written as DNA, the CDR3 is TGTGCCAGCAGCATACACCGGTCCCGGGGGGGCACCGGGGAGCTGTTTTTT.

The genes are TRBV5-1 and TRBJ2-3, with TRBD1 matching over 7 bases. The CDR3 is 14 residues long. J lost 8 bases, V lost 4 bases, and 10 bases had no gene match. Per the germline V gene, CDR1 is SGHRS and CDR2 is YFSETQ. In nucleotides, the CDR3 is TGCGCCAGCAGCACCCCGGGACAGTGGGGTACGCAGTATTTT. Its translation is CASSTPGQWGTQYF.

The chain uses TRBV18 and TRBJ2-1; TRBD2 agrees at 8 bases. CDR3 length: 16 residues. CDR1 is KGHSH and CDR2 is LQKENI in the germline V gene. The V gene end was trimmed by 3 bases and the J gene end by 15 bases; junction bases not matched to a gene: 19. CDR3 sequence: CASSPPGGPGLGSPFF. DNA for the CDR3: TGTGCCAGCTCACCCCCGGGGGGGCCGGGATTAGGAAGTCCGTTCTTC.

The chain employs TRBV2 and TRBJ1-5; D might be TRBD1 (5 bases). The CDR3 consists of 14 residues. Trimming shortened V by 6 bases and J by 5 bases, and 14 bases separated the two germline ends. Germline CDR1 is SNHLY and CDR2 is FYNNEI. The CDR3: CASRGVLEDQPQHF. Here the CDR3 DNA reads TGTGCCAGCAGAGGGGTGTTGGAGGATCAGCCCCAGCATTTT. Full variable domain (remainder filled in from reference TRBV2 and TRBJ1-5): EPEVTQTPSHQVTQMGQEVILRCVPISNHLYFYWYRQILGQKVEFLVSFYNNEISEKSEIFDDQFSVERPDGSNFTLKIRSTKLEDSAMYFCASRGVLEDQPQHFGDGTRLSIL.

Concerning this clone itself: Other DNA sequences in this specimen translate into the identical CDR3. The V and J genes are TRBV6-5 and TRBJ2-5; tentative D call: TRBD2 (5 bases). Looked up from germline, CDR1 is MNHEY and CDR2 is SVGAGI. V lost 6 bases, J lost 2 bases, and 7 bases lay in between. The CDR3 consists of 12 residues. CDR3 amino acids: CASRTGQETQYF. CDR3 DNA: TGTGCCAGCAGAACGGGACAAGAGACCCAGTACTTC.

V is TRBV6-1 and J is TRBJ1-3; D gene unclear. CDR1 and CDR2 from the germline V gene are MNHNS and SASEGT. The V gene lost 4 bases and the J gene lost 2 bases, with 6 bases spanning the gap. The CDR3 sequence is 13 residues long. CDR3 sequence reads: CASSGEAGNTIYF. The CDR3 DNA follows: TGTGCCAGCAGTGGGGAGGCTGGAAACACCATATATTTT.

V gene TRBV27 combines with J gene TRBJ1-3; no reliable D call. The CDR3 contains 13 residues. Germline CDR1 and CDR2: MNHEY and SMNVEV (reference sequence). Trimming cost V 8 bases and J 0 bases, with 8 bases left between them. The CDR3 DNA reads TGTGCCAGCGGGGTTACCTCTGGAAACACCATATATTTT. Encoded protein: CASGVTSGNTIYF.

CDR3 region: CASSEKEGQGNTIYF. CDR3 DNA: TGTGCCAGCAGTGAAAAGGAAGGACAGGGAAACACCATATATTTT. The chain couples TRBV6-1 to TRBJ1-3; perhaps TRBD1 as D (6 bases). Between the trimmed V and J ends, which lost 2 bases and 4 bases, there was a span of 12 bases. This CDR3 spans 15 amino acids. CDR1 and CDR2 from the germline V gene are MNHNS and SASEGT.

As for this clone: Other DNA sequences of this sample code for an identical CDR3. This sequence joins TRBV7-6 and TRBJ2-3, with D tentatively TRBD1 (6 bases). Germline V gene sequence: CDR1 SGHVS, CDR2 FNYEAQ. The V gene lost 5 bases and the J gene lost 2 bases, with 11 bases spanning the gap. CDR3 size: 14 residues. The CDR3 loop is CASSRGQTTDTQYF. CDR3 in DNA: TGTGCCAGCAGCCGCGGACAGACCACAGATACGCAGTATTTT.

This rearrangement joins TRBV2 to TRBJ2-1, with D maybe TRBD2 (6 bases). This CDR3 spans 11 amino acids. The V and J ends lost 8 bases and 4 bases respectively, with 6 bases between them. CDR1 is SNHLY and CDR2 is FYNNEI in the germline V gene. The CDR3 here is CASGTYNEQFF. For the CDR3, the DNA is TGTGCCAGCGGGACTTACAATGAGCAGTTCTTC.

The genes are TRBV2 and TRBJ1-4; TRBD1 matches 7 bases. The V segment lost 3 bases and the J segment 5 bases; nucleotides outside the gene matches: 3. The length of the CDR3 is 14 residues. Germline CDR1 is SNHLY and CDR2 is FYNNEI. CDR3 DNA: TGTGCCAGCAGTGATTGGGGACAGAATGAAAAACTGTTTTTT. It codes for CASSDWGQNEKLFF.

In nucleotides, the CDR3 is TGTGCCAGTGCCGCGGGACAGGGGACGAATCAGCCCCAGCATTTT. Translated: CASAAGQGTNQPQHF. The chain uses TRBV19 and TRBJ1-5; 10 bases fit TRBD1. The CDR3 spans 15 residues. Per germline, CDR1 LNHDA and CDR2 SQIVND (reference sequence). J was trimmed by 4 bases and V by 8 bases; bases with no gene match: 8.

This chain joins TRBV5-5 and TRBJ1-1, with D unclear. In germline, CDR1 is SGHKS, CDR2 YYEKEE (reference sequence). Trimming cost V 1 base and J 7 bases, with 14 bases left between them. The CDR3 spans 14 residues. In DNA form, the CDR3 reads TGTGCCAGCAGCTTGAGAGGAGGGTCACTTGAAGCTTTCTTT. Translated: CASSLRGGSLEAFF.

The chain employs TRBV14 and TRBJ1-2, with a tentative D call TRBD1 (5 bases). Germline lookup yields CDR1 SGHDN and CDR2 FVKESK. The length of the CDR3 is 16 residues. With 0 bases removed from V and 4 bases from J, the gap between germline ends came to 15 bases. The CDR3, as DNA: TGTGCCAGCAGCCAAGATCCGGCAGGGAGCCTCTATGGCTACACCTTC. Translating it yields CASSQDPAGSLYGYTF.

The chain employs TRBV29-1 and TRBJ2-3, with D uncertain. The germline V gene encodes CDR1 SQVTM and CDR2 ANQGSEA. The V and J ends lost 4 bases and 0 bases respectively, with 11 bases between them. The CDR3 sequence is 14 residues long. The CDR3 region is CSVVAVTSTDTQYF. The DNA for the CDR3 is TGCAGCGTTGTTGCGGTTACTAGCACAGATACGCAGTATTTT.